The source of this TCR beta chain is a study of T-cell memory formation after mild COVID-19. Turning to this clonotype: What it recognizes is unknown.

Findings and limits, study-wide: A subset of responding clones appeared in pre-infection memory, suggesting cross-reactive memory joined. There was a balanced CD4/CD8 profile in clones contracting day 15 to 85, and later expanders leaned CD4+.

One entry per CDR3 protein, called by TCRdb with MiXCR from the 5' RACE reads. Of some 210,000 distinct CDR3 sequences listed, 10% to 13% are singletons. The specimen sequenced was PBMCs or a T cell subset sorted from them (not recorded which). The TCR was taken from a man between 18 and 35 years old who had mild COVID-19 (a few samples of this study predate the infection). Cell type and time point are not known.

The CDR3, as DNA: TGTGCCAGCAGCTTAGGGCCCCGGTTGGGTGAGCAGTTCTTC. It encodes CASSLGPRLGEQFF. This rearrangement joins TRBV7-2 to TRBJ2-1; D is unresolved. V dropped 1 base and J dropped 9 bases, with 13 bases sitting between them. This CDR3 is 14 amino acids long. The germline V gene has CDR1 SGHTA and CDR2 FQGNSA.